The entry below gives a single T cell receptor beta chain sequence along with its context. No antigen is known for it. The sample belongs to a study of CD8+CD57+ T cells in acquired aplastic anemia. Profiles of TCR beta VDJ and CDR3 were generated from a genomic DNA template. TCRdb re-called the reads through MiXCR, storing one row per CDR3 protein. The top ten clones hold about 45% of a sample with approximately 190,000 distinct CDR3 sequences, less than 65% of them seen once. General study findings and limits: Patients and controls shared roughly 30 CD8+ CDR3 sequences, which appeared highly expressed in patients and within their immunodominant clones.

The sequence was obtained from a human donor with severe aplastic anemia or a healthy control (not recorded which). Sequencing was performed on sorted CD4+, CD8+, or CD8+CD57+ T cells (not recorded which) from PBMCs.

The CDR3 sequence: CSARDRHTNTGELFF. The CDR3 nucleotides read TGCAGTGCTAGAGATCGACATACGAACACCGGGGAGCTGTTTTTT. The gene calls are TRBV20-1 and TRBJ2-2; D is uncertain. CDR1 DFQATT and CDR2 SNEGSKA come from the germline V gene (reference sequence). This CDR3 has 15 amino acids. The V end was cut by 0 bases, the J end by 0 bases, with 8 bases between.